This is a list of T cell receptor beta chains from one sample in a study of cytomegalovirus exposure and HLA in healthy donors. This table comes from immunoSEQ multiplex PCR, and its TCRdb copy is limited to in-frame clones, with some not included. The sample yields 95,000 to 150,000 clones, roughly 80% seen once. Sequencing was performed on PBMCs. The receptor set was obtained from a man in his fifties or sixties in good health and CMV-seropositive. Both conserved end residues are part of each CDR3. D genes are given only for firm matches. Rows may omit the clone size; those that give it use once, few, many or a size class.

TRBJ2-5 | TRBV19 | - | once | CASRNSRRAGETQYF | TGTGCCAGTAGGAACTCTCGGAGGGCGGGGGAGACCCAGTACTTC
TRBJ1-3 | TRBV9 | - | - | CASSPTGKALHF | TGTGCCAGCAGCCCAACAGGGAAGGCCCTCCATTTT
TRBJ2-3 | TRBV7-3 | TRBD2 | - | CASSLWGLAGEDTQYF | TGTGCCAGCAGCTTATGGGGACTAGCGGGCGAGGATACGCAGTATTTT
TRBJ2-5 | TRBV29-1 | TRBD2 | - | CSVEPSGTETQYF | TGCAGCGTTGAGCCTAGCGGGACGGAGACCCAGTACTTC
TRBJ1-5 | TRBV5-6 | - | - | CASSLAPNSQPQHF | TGTGCCAGCAGCTTGGCCCCTAACAGTCAGCCCCAGCATTTT
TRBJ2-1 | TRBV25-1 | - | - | CASSEYSREGQFF | TGTGCCAGCAGTGAATATAGCCGAGAGGGGCAGTTCTTC
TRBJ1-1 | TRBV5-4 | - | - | CASSFSMTGGEAFF | TGTGCCAGCAGCTTTAGTATGACAGGCGGTGAAGCTTTCTTT
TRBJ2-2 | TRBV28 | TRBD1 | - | CASRPLMDRANTGELFF | TGTGCCAGCAGGCCGCTCATGGACAGGGCAAACACCGGGGAGCTGTTTTTT
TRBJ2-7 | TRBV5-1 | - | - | CASSPAAGVMGEQYF | TGCGCCAGCAGCCCCGCGGCAGGGGTTATGGGCGAGCAGTACTTC
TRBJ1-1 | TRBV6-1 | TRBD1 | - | CASSWGQLVSPTF | TGTGCCAGCAGTTGGGGACAGCTGGTGAGCCCGACCTTT
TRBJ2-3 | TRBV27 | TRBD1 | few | CASSLGQGVSDTQYF | TGTGCCAGCAGTTTGGGACAGGGGGTTTCAGATACGCAGTATTTT
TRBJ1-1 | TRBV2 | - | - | CATVGGLNTEAFF | TGTGCCACGGTCGGGGGTCTGAACACTGAAGCTTTCTTT
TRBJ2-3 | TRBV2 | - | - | CASSDGYVRSLEYF | TGTGCCAGCAGTGATGGTTATGTAAGGAGTTTGGAGTATTTT
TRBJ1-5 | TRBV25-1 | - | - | CASSEDIYQPQHF | TGTGCCAGCAGTGAAGACATCTATCAGCCCCAGCATTTT
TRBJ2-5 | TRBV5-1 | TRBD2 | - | CASSGSGTTQETQYF | TGCGCCAGCAGCGGCTCCGGGACTACCCAAGAGACCCAGTACTTC
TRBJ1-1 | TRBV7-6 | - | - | CASSPYRDGRWNTEAFF | TGTGCCAGCAGCCCTTACAGGGACGGCAGATGGAACACTGAAGCTTTCTTT
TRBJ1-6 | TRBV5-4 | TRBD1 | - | CASTLGTGFSNSPLHF | TGTGCCAGCACCCTAGGGACAGGTTTTTCCAATTCACCCCTCCACTTT
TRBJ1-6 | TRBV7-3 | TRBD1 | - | CASSRTGENNSPLHF | TGTGCCAGCAGCCGGACAGGGGAGAATAATTCACCCCTCCACTTT
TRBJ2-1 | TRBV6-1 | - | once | CANRGDSPVEQFF | TGTGCCAACAGAGGGGACTCCCCAGTTGAGCAGTTCTTC
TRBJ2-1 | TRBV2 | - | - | CASRGQSSYNEQFF | TGTGCCAGCAGGGGACAAAGCTCCTACAATGAGCAGTTCTTC
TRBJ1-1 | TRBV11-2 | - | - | CASSLWELNTEAFF | TGTGCCAGCAGCTTGTGGGAGCTGAACACTGAAGCTTTCTTT
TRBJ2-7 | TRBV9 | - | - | CASSAKAHTGHEQYF | TGTGCCAGCAGCGCTAAGGCGCACACAGGCCACGAGCAGTACTTC
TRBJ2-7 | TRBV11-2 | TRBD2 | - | CASSLVRGSYEQYF | TGTGCCAGCAGCTTAGTGCGGGGGTCCTACGAGCAGTACTTC
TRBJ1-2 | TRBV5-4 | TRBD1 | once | CASRYDRALNYGYTF | TGTGCCAGCAGATACGACAGGGCCCTCAACTATGGCTACACCTTC
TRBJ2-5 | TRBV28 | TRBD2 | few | CASSSPAGAQETQYF | TGTGCCAGCAGTTCACCAGCGGGAGCCCAAGAGACCCAGTACTTC
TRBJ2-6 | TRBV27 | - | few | CASSPQGGSGANVLTF | TGTGCCAGCAGTCCACAGGGAGGGTCTGGGGCCAACGTCCTGACTTTC
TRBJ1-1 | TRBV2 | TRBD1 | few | CASRRVPGQGINGEAFF | TGTGCCAGCAGGAGAGTCCCGGGACAGGGAATCAACGGTGAAGCTTTCTTT
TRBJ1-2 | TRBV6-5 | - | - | CASSNSRYGYTF | TGTGCCAGCAGTAACTCCAGATATGGCTACACCTTC
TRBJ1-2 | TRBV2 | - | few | CASSEEGTLTFYGYTF | TGTGCCAGCAGTGAAGAGGGGACACTGACCTTCTATGGCTACACCTTC
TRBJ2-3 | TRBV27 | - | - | CASRDRAPTDTQYF | TGTGCCAGCAGAGACAGAGCCCCCACAGATACGCAGTATTTT
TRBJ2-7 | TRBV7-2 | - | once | CASSGGGGNSYEQYF | TGTGCCAGCAGCGGGGGCGGGGGAAACTCCTACGAGCAGTACTTC
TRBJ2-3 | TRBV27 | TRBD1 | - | CASSQGVRSTDTQYF | TGTGCCAGCAGTCAGGGGGTCCGAAGCACAGATACGCAGTATTTT
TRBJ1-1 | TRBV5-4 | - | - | CASSFGGVSTEAFF | TGTGCCAGCAGCTTCGGGGGGGTGTCGACTGAAGCTTTCTTT